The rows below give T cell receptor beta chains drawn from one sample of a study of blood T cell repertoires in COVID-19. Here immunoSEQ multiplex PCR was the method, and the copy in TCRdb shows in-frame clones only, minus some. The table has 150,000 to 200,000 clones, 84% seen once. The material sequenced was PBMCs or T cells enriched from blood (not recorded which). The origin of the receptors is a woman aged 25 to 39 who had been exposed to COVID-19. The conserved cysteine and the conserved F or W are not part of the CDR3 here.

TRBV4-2	ASSQVWSPRGLDNEQF
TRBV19	AIGTSGGGTDTQY
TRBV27	ASSLVGGAGYT
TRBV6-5	ASSQGLSGNTIY
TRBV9	ASSPLPPLLQPQH
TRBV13	ASSLGRLSNQPQH
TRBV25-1	ASRIGTGPNYGYT
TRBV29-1	SADTDRTDTQY
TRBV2	ASLEREITSYEQY
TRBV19	ASSTSPGGEQY
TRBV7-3	ASSSTGDVYT
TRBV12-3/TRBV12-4	ASSLLSGNTIY
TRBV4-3	ASSQDSFTGELF
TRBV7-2	ASSLAGGAIRTEAF
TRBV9	ASSVGTLADNSPLH
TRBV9	ASRPRTEDRGGYT
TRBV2	ASSDGHFGEQY
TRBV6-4	ASRTSGGNYNEQF
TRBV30	AWSATGTEAF
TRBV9	ASSRVAAETQY
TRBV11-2	ASSGLTAGLSYNEQF
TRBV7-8	ASSSGDRVLTDTQY
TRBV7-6	ASSLVQGYTGELF
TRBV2	ASSAQGGGGYEQY
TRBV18	ASSPATGRIYGYT
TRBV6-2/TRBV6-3	ASSYDSGLDEQY
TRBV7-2	ASSLAGQRMNTEAF
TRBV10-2	ASGGQGSPLH
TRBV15	ATSREGTGELF
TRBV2	ASSVEAGHPGGAF
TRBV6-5	ASSSQDRVWIGYT
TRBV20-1	SASKLLDEQF
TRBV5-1	ASSLGGVNGGYT
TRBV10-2	ASKPEGRQPQH
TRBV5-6	ATSGTGELF
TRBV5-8	ASSLTVPGELF
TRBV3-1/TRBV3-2	ASSQVLIWGRDETQY
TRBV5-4	ASSDTGTSLYNEQF
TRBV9	ASSPRTGNTGELF
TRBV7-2	ASSRGGQNADTQY
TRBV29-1	SVDRGGRVETQY
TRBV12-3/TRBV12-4	ASSLGTAYEAF
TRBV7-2	ASSLVGMNTEAF
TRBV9	ASSVGDTTLWPQH
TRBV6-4	ASSDSASAEAF
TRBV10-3	AISDTRRGTEAF
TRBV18	ASSPIRQGNEQF
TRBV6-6	ASSLMTGGATEAF
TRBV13	ASTPLRASGGKDTQY
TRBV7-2	ASSLTSGGAFPTGELF